This TCR beta chain originates from a study of regulatory T cells in long-lasting Graves disease. Study-wide results and limits: Persistent disease exhibited a predilection for TRBV28, TRBJ1-2 and TRBJ2-5.

Time point denoted: persistent/refractory GD, antithyroid drugs over 5 years with positive TRAb. Generation of the TCR library employed RNA extracted from PBMCs. Into tubes containing EDTA, approximately 9 milliliters of peripheral blood were drawn. Comments on this clonotype: Its antigen is not identified.

CDR3 regions were amplified by Arm-PCR using iRepertoire HTBI primers to build TCR beta libraries. TCRdb called the multiplex PCR reads again in MiXCR, with one record for every CDR3 protein. This table holds 650,000 to 850,000 distinct CDR3 sequences, 30% found once. The CDR3 is made up of 16 amino acids. V lost 8 bases, J lost 0 bases, and 9 bases stayed unmatched. The clonotype was recovered from a female donor with Graves disease. The chain combines TRBV12-3 or TRBV12-4 with TRBJ1-3, with 8 bases that match TRBD1. Material: peripheral blood mononuclear cells (PBMCs), obtained when the disease was refractory, from a patient treated with antithyroid drugs. CDR3 protein: CASVNRGLTSGNTIYF. CDR3 coding DNA: TGTGCCAGCGTTAACAGGGGGTTAACCTCTGGAAACACCATATATTTT.